These 19 T cell receptor beta chains were sequenced from one sample in a study of OX40 agonist ivuxolimab in advanced cancers. Libraries were prepared by immunoSEQ multiplex PCR; TCRdb keeps only in-frame clonotypes and omits some of them. The table lists around 76,000 clones, about 90% of them singletons. Source: CD4+ or CD8+ T cells sorted from blood, taken in a trial of the OX40 agonist ivuxolimab. Receptors originate from an adult with an advanced solid tumor such as melanoma, head and neck, liver or kidney cancer.

J is TRBJ1-3 and V is TRBV6-5; no clear D gene. The CDR3 sequence is 13 residues long. CDR1 and CDR2 (germline): MNHEY, SVGAGI. V was clipped by 5 bases and J by 0 bases, with 5 bases between them. CDR3 sequence (DNA): TGTGCCAGCAGTAGAGACTCTGGAAACACCATATATTTT. Encoded protein: CASSRDSGNTIYF.

V gene TRBV4-2 combines with J gene TRBJ2-3; possibly TRBD2 for D (5 bases). The CDR3 is made up of 13 amino acids. Deletions cut 0 bases from V and 15 bases from J, with 16 bases between. CDR1 is LGHNA and CDR2 is YNFKEQ in the germline V gene. The chain's CDR3 is CASSQETDSYAYF. CDR3 nucleotide sequence: TGTGCCAGCAGCCAAGAAACGGACTCTTACGCTTATTTT.

The rearrangement joins TRBV7-2 to TRBJ1-5; D might be TRBD1 (6 bases). Trimming removed 6 bases from V and 5 bases from J, with 11 bases in between. This CDR3 region has 13 residues. Per the germline V gene, CDR1 is SGHTA and CDR2 is FQGNSA. The CDR3: CASSEQGHQPQHF. The CDR3 coding sequence is TGTGCCAGCAGTGAACAGGGTCATCAGCCCCAGCATTTT. The entire variable domain, with the rest obtained from reference TRBV7-2 and TRBJ1-5, is as follows: GAGVSQSPSNKVTEKGKDVELRCDPISGHTALYWYRQSLGQGLEFLIYFQGNSAPDKSGLPSDRFSAERTGGSVSTLTIQRTQQEDSAVYLCASSEQGHQPQHFGDGTRLSIL.

The chain is built from TRBV5-8 and TRBJ1-2; D may be TRBD1 (6 bases). The CDR3 is made up of 14 amino acids. Trimming cost V 0 bases and J 4 bases, with 10 bases left between them. Germline V gives CDR1 SGHTS, CDR2 YDEGEE. CDR3 region: CASSLGGASYGYTF. CDR3 in DNA: TGTGCCAGCAGCTTGGGGGGGGCGAGCTATGGCTACACCTTC.

The chain has TRBV6-1 and TRBJ2-7; 9 bases fit TRBD1. Germline-derived CDR1 and CDR2 are MNHNS and SASEGT. The CDR3 spans 13 residues. The V gene end was trimmed by 7 bases and the J gene end by 4 bases; junction bases not matched to a gene: 5. CDR3 DNA sequence: TGTGCCAGCACCCGGACAGGGGTATACGAGCAGTACTTC. It specifies CASTRTGVYEQYF.

This chain connects TRBV2 to TRBJ2-7; weak D call: TRBD1 (6 bases). The CDR3 spans 14 residues. CDR1 and CDR2 from the germline V gene are SNHLY and FYNNEI. Trimming stripped 4 bases from V and 6 bases from J, with 16 bases between. The DNA for the CDR3 is TGTGCCAGCAGTGTACAACCAGGGGTCGGCGAGCAGTACTTC. Residues: CASSVQPGVGEQYF.

The V call is TRBV27, the J call TRBJ1-4; D is uncertain. Germline V gene data show CDR1 as MNHEY and CDR2 as SMNVEV (reference sequence). This CDR3 region has 12 residues. Between the trimmed V and J ends, which lost 5 bases and 12 bases, there was a span of 13 bases. The CDR3 here is CASSEGRGELFF. The CDR3 DNA follows: TGTGCCAGCAGTGAAGGACGTGGGGAACTGTTTTTT. The complete variable domain, with remaining parts taken from reference TRBV27 and TRBJ1-4, reads EAQVTQNPRYLITVTGKKLTVTCSQNMNHEYMSWYRQDPGLGLRQIYYSMNVEVTDKGDVPEGYKVSRKEKRNFPLILESPSPNQTSLYFCASSEGRGELFFGSGTQLSVL.

The genes are TRBV18 and TRBJ2-3; D is possibly TRBD1 or TRBD2 (5 bases each). Germline CDR1 is KGHSH and CDR2 is LQKENI. The CDR3 has 15 amino acids. Trimming took 6 bases from V and 3 from J, leaving 16 bases between them. Written as DNA, the CDR3 is TGTGCCAGCTCCACGGGGCAGGGTACGACAGATACGCAGTATTTT. Translation: CASSTGQGTTDTQYF.

The chain links TRBV20-1 to TRBJ2-7; D not resolved. Trimming stripped 6 bases from V and 0 bases from J, with 6 bases between. Germline loops: CDR1 DFQATT, CDR2 SNEGSKA (reference sequence). CDR3 length: 11 amino acids. The CDR3 nucleotides are TGCAGTGCCCGGAGCTCCTACGAGCAGTACTTC. Translating gives CSARSSYEQYF.

This chain joins TRBV4-2 and TRBJ1-2; the D is unclear. Germline V gives CDR1 LGHNA, CDR2 YNFKEQ. The length of the CDR3 is 14 residues. The V end lost 3 bases, the J end lost 0 bases, and 8 bases lay between the germline ends. Here the CDR3 reads CASSQPGSNYGYTF. The CDR3 DNA reads as TGTGCCAGCAGCCAGCCGGGCTCTAACTATGGCTACACCTTC.

The genes are TRBV2 and TRBJ2-5; D possibly matches TRBD1 or TRBD2 (5 bases each). The germline CDR1 and CDR2 sequences are SNHLY and FYNNEI. The length of the CDR3 is 13 residues. V was clipped by 6 bases and J by 5 bases, with 13 bases between them. The CDR3 reads CASSANRRETQYF. The CDR3 DNA is TGTGCCAGCAGCGCAAACAGGAGGGAGACCCAGTACTTC.

This chain joins TRBV30 and TRBJ2-1; D tentatively reads TRBD1 or TRBD2 (6 bases each). This CDR3 region has 14 residues. V was pared by 3 bases and J by 7 bases, with 16 bases between. Per germline, CDR1 GTSNPN and CDR2 SVGIG (reference sequence). In DNA, the CDR3 is TGTGCCTGGAGAAGGGGGGCTAGCCAGAATGAGCAGTTCTTC. It translates to CAWRRGASQNEQFF.

The V and J genes are TRBV19 and TRBJ1-5, with 7 nucleotides matching TRBD1. With V trimmed by 1 base and J by 3 bases, 6 bases remained unmatched. This CDR3 comprises 16 residues. From germline, CDR1 is LNHDA and CDR2 SQIVND (reference sequence). The CDR3 here is CASSIGRGRDNQPQHF. DNA for the CDR3: TGTGCCAGTAGTATAGGTAGGGGGCGAGACAATCAGCCCCAGCATTTT.

CDR3 nucleotide sequence: TGTGCCAGCAGCTCGGCCGGTGGCTACGAGCAGTACTTC. Its translation: CASSSAGGYEQYF. V usage is TRBV7-2 and J usage is TRBJ2-7, with D unclear. Germline lookup yields CDR1 SGHTA and CDR2 FQGNSA. Between the trimmed V and J ends, which lost 4 bases and 3 bases, there was a span of 10 bases. The CDR3 is 13 residues long. Full variable domain (rest looked up from reference TRBV7-2 and TRBJ2-7): GAGVSQSPSNKVTEKGKDVELRCDPISGHTALYWYRQSLGQGLEFLIYFQGNSAPDKSGLPSDRFSAERTGGSVSTLTIQRTQQEDSAVYLCASSSAGGYEQYFGPGTRLTVT.

V is TRBV9 and J is TRBJ1-2, with D perhaps TRBD1 (5 bases). The CDR3 is made up of 16 amino acids. V lost 0 bases and J lost 0, with 12 bases in between. Germline V gene lookup returns CDR1 SGDLS and CDR2 YYNGEE. The CDR3 protein is CASSVDVDSSNYGYTF. For the CDR3, the DNA is TGTGCCAGCAGCGTAGATGTAGACAGTTCTAACTATGGCTACACCTTC.

This chain joins TRBV11-2 and TRBJ2-3; a weak D match, TRBD1 (6 bases). Germline values: CDR1 SGHAT, CDR2 FQNNGV. With 0 bases removed from V and 6 bases from J, the gap between germline ends came to 22 bases. The CDR3 consists of 18 residues. The CDR3 spells CASSLEATGQPRGDTQYF. CDR3 nucleotide sequence: TGTGCCAGCAGCTTAGAGGCGACGGGGCAGCCAAGGGGGGATACGCAGTATTTT. Supplemented by reference TRBV11-2 and TRBJ2-3, the full variable domain reads EAGVAQSPRYKIIEKRQSVAFWCNPISGHATLYWYQQILGQGPKLLIQFQNNGVVDDSQLPKDRFSAERLKGVDSTLKIQPAKLEDSAVYLCASSLEATGQPRGDTQYFGPGTRLTVL.

This chain joins TRBV4-1 and TRBJ2-2, with 9 bases identical to TRBD1. Germline CDR1 and CDR2: MGHRA and YSYEKL. The V and J ends lost 3 bases and 4 bases, in that order; junction bases with no gene match: 9. The CDR3 contains 17 residues. This CDR3 reads CASSHPQGALGTGELFF. The CDR3 region has the DNA TGCGCCAGCAGCCACCCACAGGGGGCTTTGGGCACCGGGGAGCTGTTTTTT.

V gene TRBV4-3 combines with J gene TRBJ1-2; D perhaps matches TRBD1 (6 bases). Per germline, CDR1 LGHNA and CDR2 YSLEER. Trimming left V 4 bases short and J 4 bases short, with 13 bases between. The CDR3 has 14 amino acids. This CDR3 is CASSLRSDSYGYTF. CDR3 sequence (DNA): TGCGCCAGCAGCCTTAGATCGGACAGCTATGGCTACACCTTC.

The chain's CDR3 is CASSLAAGRIYEQYF. For the CDR3, the DNA is TGCGCCAGCAGCTTGGCGGCGGGGAGGATATACGAGCAGTACTTC. V and J are TRBV5-1 and TRBJ2-7, with D tentatively TRBD2 (6 bases). The V gene lost 0 bases and the J gene lost 4 bases, with 14 bases spanning the gap. The CDR3 totals 15 residues. Germline CDR1 reads SGHRS; CDR2 reads YFSETQ.